The TCR beta chain described here comes from a study of T cells after yellow fever vaccination. Trimming removed 0 bases from V and 5 bases from J, with 13 bases in between. CDR3 size: 16 residues. Germline CDR1 LGHNA, CDR2 YSLEER. This clonotype was picked up many times. Antigen: not known. Overall study results and limits: The study noted that FACS-sorted repertoires could contain abundant clonotypes contaminating from the bulk population.

TCRdb independently ran MiXCR on the 5' RACE reads; one entry per CDR3 protein. The sample has fewer than 400,000 distinct CDR3 sequences, roughly 6.1% seen once; the top ten hold approximately 16%. The rearrangement joins TRBV4-3 to TRBJ2-2, with D tentatively TRBD2 (5 bases). The receptor was isolated from a man aged 25-40 years who received the YFV17D yellow fever vaccine. This material consisted of PBMCs, taken 5 days after the yellow fever booster vaccination. The CDR3 DNA is TGCGCCAGCAGCCAAGACACGGGCCGGAGGACCGGGGAGCTGTTTTTT. It yields the protein CASSQDTGRRTGELFF.